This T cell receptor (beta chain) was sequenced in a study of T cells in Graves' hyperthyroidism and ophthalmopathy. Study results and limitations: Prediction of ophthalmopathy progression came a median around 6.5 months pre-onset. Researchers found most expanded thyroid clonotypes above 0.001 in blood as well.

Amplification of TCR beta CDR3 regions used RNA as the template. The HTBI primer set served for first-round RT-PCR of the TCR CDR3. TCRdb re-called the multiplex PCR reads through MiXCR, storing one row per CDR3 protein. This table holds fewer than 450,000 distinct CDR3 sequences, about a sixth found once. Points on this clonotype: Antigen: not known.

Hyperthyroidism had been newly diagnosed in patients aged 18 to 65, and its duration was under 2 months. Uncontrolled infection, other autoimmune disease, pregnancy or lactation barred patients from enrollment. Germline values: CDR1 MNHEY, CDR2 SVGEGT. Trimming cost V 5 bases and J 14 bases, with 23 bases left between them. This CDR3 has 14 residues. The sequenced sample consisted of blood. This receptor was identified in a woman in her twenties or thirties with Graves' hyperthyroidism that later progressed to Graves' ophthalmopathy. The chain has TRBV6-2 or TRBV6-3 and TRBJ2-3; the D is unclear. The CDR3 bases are TGTGCCAGCAGTCCTAAGACTTCTCCCTCCGCAGGGTATTTT. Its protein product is CASSPKTSPSAGYF.